This T cell receptor beta chain comes out of a study of blood T cells in healthy people across ages (dated by TCRdb to between 2014 and 2017). About the study as a whole: In model experiments, template switching captured roughly one uniquely barcoded TCR beta cDNA molecule for every two T cells. The study analyzed two additional independent replicas of 1 million unique cDNA reads from the same blood draw for two donors, one aged 18 to 30 and one aged 80 or older. Age-related changes in TCR beta repertoire diversity were measured in the study by deep sequencing normalized with unique cDNA molecular identifiers. The donors were split into four age groups: young (average roughly 15 years), middle-aged (39), aged (62) and long-lived (more than 80).

What the authors observed across the whole study: The CMV infection status of donors was not known, potentially confounding age-related changes in expanded clonotypes. Since profiling was done on bulk unsorted PBMCs, naive and antigen-experienced compartments could not be conclusively compared. A strong correlation was found between observed TCR beta diversity and the percentage of naive T cells measured by flow cytometry. Estimates of total diversity based on one million sequenced T cells were considered lower bounds and underestimates. Compared with the aged group, the long-lived group had more naive CD4+ T cells, fewer expanded clones and increased TCR diversity, a pattern suggesting age selection. As age increased, observed TCR beta diversity per million T cells dropped in a roughly linear way, and a significant reduction was already evident by age 40.

The CDR3 runs 16 residues from the cysteine to the phenylalanine. Only the CDR3 region is kept as DNA, spanning 48 bases read in frame from base 1. The germline V gene (reference sequence) provides CDR1 DFQATT and CDR2 SNEGSKA. Libraries were prepared through 5' RACE. The instrument was an Illumina HiSeq 2500. The second PCR ran for about 7 to 11 cycles and used a J-beta primer mix along with a sample-barcoded 5' primer. A template-switch 5' adaptor carrying 12 random nucleotides introduced a unique molecular identifier onto each TCR beta cDNA molecule. Each sample yielded at least 3 million CDR3-containing paired-end reads. All of the RNA was converted into first-strand cDNA using the Mint cDNA synthesis kit, with a TRBC-specific oligonucleotide serving as the primer. All cDNA was treated with uracil-DNA glycosylase and then went through a first 18-cycle PCR with the universal primers M1SS and BC2_uni_R. On the authors' methods: Each sample was normalized by randomly selecting 1 million high-quality reads, each carrying a distinct molecular identifier. Reads with shared molecular identifiers were discarded instead of being binned into consensus sequences. MiTCR, set to a Q25 quality threshold and the strictest error-elimination algorithm, was used for CDR3 identification, clonotype clustering and error correction. Lower-bound total TCR beta diversity was estimated with a nonparametric unseen species model using Euler transformation. The public reads were run again by TCRdb, first through fastp at Q25 and then through MiXCR, and only productive beta chains were kept. Rows are combined by CDR3 protein, so each entry shows the most common genes and DNA. The V and J calls and clone size are TCRdb's, not the authors'. The sample table lists hundreds of thousands of distinct CDR3 sequences, about a quarter of them with a count of one. The ten largest clonotypes hold about 3% of the sample.

Donors were around 37 systemically healthy Caucasian individuals from Russia aged about 6 to 100 years. Each donor gave approximately 9.3 milliliters of peripheral blood, collected into EDTA-treated Vacutainer tubes. Ficoll-Paque density-gradient centrifugation was used to isolate PBMCs, with at least 7 million per sample. Total RNA, at least 6 micrograms per sample, was extracted from PBMCs with Trizol reagent. Naive CD45RAhigh/CD27high T cell percentages were measured by flow cytometry on a PBMC aliquot from every donor. As for this clonotype: Its antigen remains undetermined. Per-base qualities were not stored, and no clone one base away is much larger.

These data were also reused for a study on T cells of mothers and their children. The second paper states: Nine systemically healthy Caucasian individuals served as donors, namely three mothers together with their six children. cDNA synthesis consumed the entire amount of extracted RNA, loaded at around 1.5 ug RNA in each 15 ul reaction. In the second PCR, the M1S primer added sample barcodes and 2-4 random nucleotides. Over 8 million TCR beta CDR3 reads came from each mother, compared with approximately 3.1 million reads from each child. Thymic selection similarly shapes TCR recombination output in related and unrelated pairs, with minor effect from inherited differences. Normalized repertoire overlap was always found to be slightly, but never significantly, higher in related mother-child pairs than in unrelated mother-child pairs. No persistent microchimeric T cell clones were found, with a detection sensitivity of approximately 100 clones per million clonotypes. The study used deep NGS to compare TCR beta repertoires of mothers and children, seeking features distinguishing related mother-child pairs from unrelated individuals. On average, the children were roughly 11 +/- 4 years old, while the mothers were about 40 +/- 4 years old. Libraries were sequenced on Illumina HiSeq 2000 with 100+100 nt paired-end reads after adapter ligation with NEBNext reagents. To avoid cross-contamination, the mother libraries and the child libraries were prepared a month apart and sequenced in separate runs. Between 500,000 and 2,000,000 distinct TCR beta clonotypes were identified per donor. Naive TCR beta clonotypes were estimated from low-frequency clonotypes matched to each donor's FACS-determined naive share, without sorting.

Specimen: blood. The sequence came from a boy younger than 18 in good health. The chain is encoded by TRBV20-1 joined to TRBJ2-1, with TRBD2 identical over 8 junction bases. Matching the DNA end better, TRBJ2-5 makes the J call doubtful. The bases are TGCAGTGCTAGTCCCTTGGGGCGGGGGGAGCCAGAGACCCAGTACTTC. Translated, this gives CSASPLGRGEPETQYF.